This T cell receptor (beta chain) came from a study of technical replicates of blood from four donors. Germline-derived CDR1 and CDR2 are SEHNR and FQNEAQ (reference sequence). V gave up 0 bases and J gave up 8 bases, with 14 bases separating them. The CDR3 length is 15 residues. Libraries were prepared by immunoSEQ multiplex PCR; TCRdb keeps only in-frame clonotypes and omits some of them. The data show approximately 88,000 clones, roughly 96% seen once. The chain employs TRBV7-9 and TRBJ2-1, with D unclear. Input material: T cells isolated from PBMCs. This sequence was found in a human donor in good health. This chain's CDR3 is CASSLASSVLDEQFF. The DNA for the CDR3 is TGTGCCAGCAGCTTAGCTAGCTCTGTATTAGATGAGCAGTTCTTC.